These 20 T cell receptor beta chains came from one sample sequenced in a study of T cell repertoires in cytomegalovirus infection. Each CDR3 protein is one row after TCRdb ran MiXCR on the reads. Altogether around 740,000 distinct CDR3 sequences are present, 35% being singletons, with the ten largest covering around 2.8%. Source material: PBMCs. These receptors came from a human donor in good health (CMV status not recorded). Some clones in this sample may be carry-over from other donors' samples.

The rearrangement joins TRBV7-9 to TRBJ2-7, with D hard to call. Trimming cost V 2 bases and J 3 bases, with 8 bases left between them. The germline V gene encodes CDR1 SEHNR and CDR2 FQNEAQ (reference sequence). This CDR3 spans 13 amino acids. For the CDR3, the DNA is TGTGCCAGCAGCTTAAACGTGGGCTACGAGCAGTACTTC. This translates into CASSLNVGYEQYF.

There are a few counts of this clonotype. The gene calls are TRBV7-6 and TRBJ2-5, with a weak D call TRBD1 (5 bases). V gave up 1 base and J gave up 1 base, with 13 bases separating them. The CDR3 spans 16 residues. CDR1 and CDR2 from the germline V gene are SGHVS and FNYEAQ. CDR3 in DNA: TGTGCCAGCAGCTTAGAGAACGGACAACTCCAAGAGACCCAGTACTTC. Encoded protein: CASSLENGQLQETQYF.

This clonotype was counted only a few times. The rearrangement links TRBV7-2 to TRBJ2-7, with D perhaps assigned TRBD1 or TRBD2 (5 bases each). The CDR3 is 16 residues long. Trimming stripped 5 bases from V and 4 bases from J, with 21 bases between. Germline CDR1 reads SGHTA; CDR2 reads FQGNSA. Here the CDR3 DNA reads TGTGCCAGCAGCGGAAAGGTTCGGGACGGAGGATACGAGCAGTACTTC. Its translation: CASSGKVRDGGYEQYF. The variable domain in full, completed from reference TRBV7-2 and TRBJ2-7, reads GAGVSQSPSNKVTEKGKDVELRCDPISGHTALYWYRQSLGQGLEFLIYFQGNSAPDKSGLPSDRFSAERTGGSVSTLTIQRTQQEDSAVYLCASSGKVRDGGYEQYFGPGTRLTVT.

This chain links TRBV20-1 with TRBJ2-7; 9 bases are a match to TRBD1. Per the germline V gene, CDR1 is DFQATT and CDR2 is SNEGSKA (reference sequence). The CDR3 loop spans 13 amino acids. The V and J ends lost 6 bases and 3 bases, in that order; junction bases with no gene match: 6. CDR3 in DNA: TGCAGTGCGGGGACAGGGAGAGACTACGAGCAGTACTTC. Residues: CSAGTGRDYEQYF.

This clonotype was counted a few times. The chain joins TRBV28 to TRBJ2-5; the match to TRBD1 covers 8 bases. Looked up from germline, CDR1 is MDHEN and CDR2 is SYDVKM. V was clipped by 6 bases and J by 5 bases; unmatched bases: 17. The CDR3 consists of 17 residues. The CDR3 DNA sequence: TGTGCCAGCAGAACACTCGGTTTGCAGGGGGCGAGGGAGACCCAGTACTTC. Translated: CASRTLGLQGARETQYF.

This chain links TRBV28 with TRBJ2-3; 7 bases are a match to TRBD2. The trim removed 2 bases at V and 2 bases at J, leaving 10 bases unmatched. The germline V gene encodes CDR1 MDHEN and CDR2 SYDVKM. This CDR3 is 17 amino acids long. The CDR3 DNA reads as TGTGCCAGCAGTTTACAAGTCCGAGGGAGGGCCACAGATACGCAGTATTTT. As protein: CASSLQVRGRATDTQYF.

As regards this clonotype: The conserved phenylalanine or tryptophan normally closing the CDR3 is absent here, so this likely arose from a read error. V gene TRBV28 combines with J gene TRBJ2-7; 9 bases agree with TRBD1. V gave up 4 bases and J gave up 3 bases; unmatched junction bases: 10. There are 16 residues in the CDR3. Germline lookup yields CDR1 MDHEN and CDR2 SYDVKM. CDR3 region: CASSSSGDRDFYEQYL. The CDR3 coding sequence is TGTGCCAGCAGTTCGTCTGGGGACAGGGACTTCTACGAGCAGTACTTA.

The chain uses TRBV28 and TRBJ1-6; 7 nucleotides align to TRBD1. Per the germline V gene, CDR1 is MDHEN and CDR2 is SYDVKM. CDR3 length equals 16 residues. J gave up 7 bases and V 4 bases, and 10 bases lay outside the gene matches. The CDR3 DNA sequence: TGTGCCAGCAGTTACTCGACAGGGCGCGGGAATTCACCCCTCCACTTT. Translation gives CASSYSTGRGNSPLHF.

The CDR3, as DNA: TGTGCCAGCAGTTTGGGGAGGGCCCACGAGCAGTACTTC. As protein: CASSLGRAHEQYF. The chain recombines TRBV12-3 or TRBV12-4 with TRBJ2-7, with TRBD2 identical over 7 bases. The CDR3 is 13 residues long. V trimming: 3 bases; J trimming: 5 bases; junction bases outside the gene matches: 4.

V usage is TRBV28 and J usage is TRBJ1-5; D is perhaps TRBD1 (5 bases). The CDR3 consists of 14 residues. Trimming pared 5 bases from V and 6 bases from J, leaving 14 bases between. The germline gives CDR1 MDHEN, CDR2 SYDVKM. The CDR3 here is CASSPGTVTQPQHF. The CDR3 nucleotides are TGTGCCAGCAGTCCCGGGACGGTGACTCAGCCCCAGCATTTT.

The rearrangement links TRBV5-4 to TRBJ2-1; possibly TRBD2 for D (5 bases). Trimming cost V 4 bases and J 11 bases, with 19 bases left between them. The CDR3 covers 14 residues. Germline loops: CDR1 SGHNT, CDR2 YYREEE (reference sequence). CDR3 region: CASSLPSSGAKQFF. For the CDR3, the DNA is TGTGCCAGCAGCCTCCCGTCCAGCGGAGCCAAGCAGTTCTTC.

This clonotype occurred a few times. This chain joins TRBV7-3 and TRBJ2-7; TRBD2 aligns across 8 bases. The junction had 4 bases not matched to a gene; V was cut back by 9 bases and J by 6 bases. The CDR3 covers 11 residues. The germline CDR1 and CDR2 sequences are SGHTA and FQGTGA. The CDR3 nucleotides are TGTGCCAGACGGCGGGGGGTCGAGCAGTACTTC. It translates to CARRRGVEQYF.

In DNA, the CDR3 is TGTGCCAGCAGTTTCAGCGGGGGAAAGACCCAGTACTTC. The encoded protein is CASSFSGGKTQYF. The chain combines TRBV6-6 with TRBJ2-5; 8 nucleotides line up with TRBD2. Per the germline V gene, CDR1 is MNHNY and CDR2 is SVGAGI (reference sequence). CDR3 length: 13 residues. Trimming cost V 4 bases and J 6 bases; bases outside gene matches: 4.

This clonotype was counted a few times. This chain connects TRBV12-3 or TRBV12-4 to TRBJ2-5, with 11 bases matching TRBD2. The CDR3 extends over 19 amino acids. V lost 5 bases, J lost 5 bases, and 19 bases stayed unmatched. CDR3 bases: TGTGCCAGCAGTCTCCATAACATAGCGGGAGGGCCGGAGGGTGAGACCCAGTACTTC. Translation gives CASSLHNIAGGPEGETQYF.

In its sample, this clonotype was seen once. The rearrangement uses TRBV12-3 or TRBV12-4 and TRBJ2-5, with 7 bases lining up with TRBD1. V lost 1 base to trimming and J lost 0 bases; unmatched junction nucleotides: 2. The CDR3 is 15 residues long. The CDR3 protein is CASSLGRGYQETQYF. The CDR3 nucleotides are TGTGCCAGCAGTTTAGGCAGGGGGTACCAAGAGACCCAGTACTTC.

V is TRBV6-1 and J is TRBJ1-5; D is unresolved. Germline V gene data show CDR1 as MNHNS and CDR2 as SASEGT. This CDR3 comprises 15 residues. Between the trimmed V and J ends, which lost 1 base and 4 bases, there was a span of 11 bases. This CDR3 is CASSEGTVKNQPQHF. The CDR3 region has the DNA TGTGCCAGCAGTGAAGGGACGGTCAAAAATCAGCCCCAGCATTTT.

The chain employs TRBV7-4 and TRBJ1-2; a possible D gene is TRBD1 (6 bases). V shed 6 bases and J shed 4 bases, with 15 bases lying between them. Germline CDR1 reads SGHVT; CDR2 reads SQSDAQ. The CDR3 contains 14 residues. CDR3 sequence reads: CASRWAGRGYGYTF. In nucleotides, the CDR3 is TGTGCCAGCAGATGGGCCGGCAGGGGCTATGGCTACACCTTC.

The chain recombines TRBV28 with TRBJ2-1, with D perhaps matching TRBD1 (8 bases). Germline CDR1 MDHEN, CDR2 SYDVKM. The length of the CDR3 is 19 residues. Trimming took off 6 bases at V and 0 bases at J, with 24 bases between the two ends. CDR3 protein: CASSDRTGRVASSYNEQFF. The CDR3 nucleotides are TGTGCCAGCAGCGACCGGACAGGGAGGGTGGCCAGCTCCTACAATGAGCAGTTCTTC.

This clonotype appeared a few times. The chain links TRBV28 to TRBJ2-4; 9 bases are shared with TRBD1. There are 16 residues in the CDR3. CDR1 is MDHEN, CDR2 SYDVKM, per germline. The junction had 15 bases not matched to a gene; V was cut back by 6 bases and J by 9 bases. CDR3: CASRGLAGTGSTIQYF. The CDR3 region has the DNA TGTGCCAGCAGGGGCCTGGCGGGGACAGGGTCGACCATTCAGTACTTC.

Turning to this clonotype: The CDR3 end shows no conserved phenylalanine or tryptophan, and so a read error is likely. The chain carries TRBV19 and TRBJ2-6; no reliable D call. The CDR3 covers 15 residues. Trimming took 5 bases from V and 0 from J, leaving 8 bases between them. CDR1 is LNHDA and CDR2 is SQIVND in the germline V gene (reference sequence). CDR3 loop: CASSDRYSGANVLTL. CDR3 nucleotide sequence: TGTGCCAGTAGTGACCGCTACTCTGGGGCCAACGTCCTGACTTTA.